Following are 21 T cell receptor beta chains from one sample sequenced in a study of cytomegalovirus exposure and HLA in healthy donors. TCRdb keeps only in-frame clones here, not all; method: immunoSEQ multiplex PCR. This sample carries roughly 180,000 clones, roughly 86% of them seen once, and the ten largest clones take approximately 7%. The sequencing input was PBMCs. The receptor set was obtained from a young man in good health and CMV-seropositive.

This clone has only a few counts. The chain joins TRBV27 to TRBJ2-3; D gene unclear. The CDR3 consists of 14 residues. V lost 3 bases to trimming and J lost 5 bases, with 12 bases between them. Looked up from germline, CDR1 is MNHEY and CDR2 is SMNVEV (reference sequence). CDR3 sequence: CASSFRAPIDTQYF. The CDR3 nucleotides read TGTGCCAGCAGTTTTAGGGCCCCCATAGATACGCAGTATTTT.

The genes are TRBV5-6 and TRBJ2-5; 7 bases align to TRBD1. This CDR3 is 16 amino acids long. Germline V CDR1 and CDR2: SGHDT, YYEEEE. V dropped 4 bases and J dropped 4; count of bases not matched to a gene: 13. The CDR3 DNA reads as TGTGCCAGCAGCCTACCGGGACAGAGGATAGTAGAGACCCAGTACTTC. Encoded protein: CASSLPGQRIVETQYF.

This chain links TRBV20-1 with TRBJ1-1; unclear D gene. Trimming removed 6 bases at V and 2 bases at J, with 7 bases between. CDR3 length equals 11 residues. Looked up from germline, CDR1 is DFQATT and CDR2 is SNEGSKA (reference sequence). The CDR3 loop is CSARLNTEAFF. In DNA, the CDR3 is TGCAGTGCGAGACTTAACACTGAAGCTTTCTTT.

The genes are TRBV6-5 and TRBJ1-6; TRBD1 aligns across 7 bases. The germline V gene encodes CDR1 MNHEY and CDR2 SVGAGI. V lost 6 bases to trimming and J lost 5 bases; unmatched junction nucleotides: 7. The CDR3 loop spans 15 amino acids. CDR3 amino acids: CASSPYQGDNSPLHF. CDR3 bases: TGTGCCAGCAGCCCCTACCAGGGGGATAATTCACCCCTCCACTTT.

The chain links TRBV29-1 to TRBJ2-7; tentatively, D is TRBD1 (5 bases). Germline V CDR1 and CDR2: SQVTM, ANQGSEA. The V end lost 0 bases, the J end lost 4 bases, and 7 bases lay between the germline ends. The CDR3 length is 12 residues. DNA for the CDR3: TGCAGCGTTGAAGATCAGGGTTACGAGCAGTACTTC. Amino acid sequence: CSVEDQGYEQYF.

This rearrangement joins TRBV4-3 to TRBJ2-2; 9 bases fit TRBD2. The trim removed 2 bases at V and 6 bases at J, leaving 4 bases unmatched. The CDR3 consists of 15 residues. Germline CDR1 LGHNA, CDR2 YSLEER. CDR3 in DNA: TGCGCCAGCAGCCAAAGGACTAGCGTTCCCGGGGAGCTGTTTTTT. Translated: CASSQRTSVPGELFF.

The rearrangement links TRBV14 to TRBJ2-7; 7 bases map to TRBD1. This CDR3 region has 14 residues. V was clipped by 1 base and J by 6 bases; unmatched bases: 6. The V gene's germline CDR1 is SGHDN and CDR2 FVKESK. In DNA form, the CDR3 reads TGTGCCAGCAGCCAAGCCTTAGGGGGCTCCGAGCAGTACTTC. The encoded protein is CASSQALGGSEQYF.

The chain combines TRBV6-6 with TRBJ1-2; 9 bases are shared with TRBD1. There are 14 residues in the CDR3. Per germline, CDR1 MNHNY and CDR2 SVGAGI (reference sequence). The trim removed 3 bases at V and 6 bases at J, leaving 5 bases unmatched. CDR3 coding DNA: TGTGCCAGCAGTTATTTACAGGGGGCGGATGGCTACACCTTC. It translates to CASSYLQGADGYTF.

V gene TRBV27 combines with J gene TRBJ2-1, with 12 bases fitting TRBD2. The germline gives CDR1 MNHEY, CDR2 SMNVEV (reference sequence). There are 16 residues in the CDR3. Trimming at V came to 3 bases and at J to 8 bases, leaving 8 bases not matched to a gene. CDR3 DNA sequence: TGTGCCAGCAGTTTGTCCGCTAGCGGGAGGGCCCATGAGCAGTTCTTC. Translation gives CASSLSASGRAHEQFF.

This clone was detected only a few times. This rearrangement joins TRBV7-9 to TRBJ1-2; D gene unclear. Germline CDR1 SEHNR, CDR2 FQNEAQ (reference sequence). CDR3 length: 15 residues. Trimming shortened V by 5 bases and J by 8 bases, and 21 bases separated the two germline ends. This CDR3 is CASSPNAGSDRGYTF. CDR3 bases: TGTGCCAGCAGCCCGAATGCCGGGTCAGATAGGGGCTACACCTTC.

The rearrangement uses TRBV5-4 and TRBJ2-7; perhaps TRBD1 as D (5 bases). The CDR3 spans 16 residues. V was pared by 0 bases and J by 2 bases, with 15 bases between. Per the germline V gene, CDR1 is SGHNT and CDR2 is YYREEE (reference sequence). CDR3 DNA sequence: TGTGCCAGCAGCTTGGACCCCACAGGAAGGACCTACGAGCAGTACTTC. Amino acid sequence: CASSLDPTGRTYEQYF.

The chain uses TRBV27 and TRBJ2-1; 12 bases are shared with TRBD1. The CDR3 is made up of 16 amino acids. The germline V gene encodes CDR1 MNHEY and CDR2 SMNVEV (reference sequence). Germline trimming cut 5 bases from V and 6 bases from J; bases unmatched to any gene: 8. The CDR3 is CASSTSGQGAVNEQFF. The CDR3 nucleotides read TGTGCCAGCAGTACCTCGGGACAGGGGGCGGTCAATGAGCAGTTCTTC.

V gene TRBV18 combines with J gene TRBJ2-3, with D perhaps given as TRBD1 or TRBD2 (5 bases each). The V and J ends lost 0 bases and 2 bases respectively, with 6 bases between them. Germline lookup yields CDR1 KGHSH and CDR2 LQKENI. The CDR3 sequence is 14 residues long. CDR3 amino acids: CASSPPGTTDTQYF. The CDR3 region has the DNA TGTGCCAGCTCACCACCAGGGACCACAGATACGCAGTATTTT. Using reference TRBV18 and TRBJ2-3 for the parts outside the CDR3, the full variable domain is NAGVMQNPRHLVRRRGQEARLRCSPMKGHSHVYWYRQLPEEGLKFMVYLQKENIIDESGMPKERFSAEFPKEGPSILRIQQVVRGDSAAYFCASSPPGTTDTQYFGPGTRLTVL.

The chain joins TRBV14 to TRBJ1-1, with D hard to call. Trimming removed 1 base from V and 4 bases from J, with 16 bases in between. This CDR3 is built from 16 residues. The germline gives CDR1 SGHDN, CDR2 FVKESK. CDR3 in amino acids: CASSQGGNVGSTEAFF. The CDR3 nucleotides are TGTGCCAGCAGCCAAGGAGGTAACGTAGGATCCACTGAAGCTTTCTTT.

The CDR3 protein is CASSFLRGVRTEAFF. The CDR3 region has the DNA TGTGCCAGCAGCTTTCTCAGGGGGGTACGCACTGAAGCTTTCTTT. The chain couples TRBV7-2 to TRBJ1-1; 7 positions match TRBD1. CDR3 length: 15 residues. V shed 3 bases, J shed 4 bases, and the junction held 8 bases outside the gene matches. Germline V gene data show CDR1 as SGHTA and CDR2 as FQGNSA.

The rearrangement uses TRBV27 and TRBJ2-3, with TRBD1 identical over 7 bases. V was clipped by 5 bases and J by 2 bases; unmatched bases: 10. Germline-derived CDR1 and CDR2 are MNHEY and SMNVEV (reference sequence). CDR3 length equals 16 residues. CDR3 DNA sequence: TGTGCCAGCAGTCCCTCCACCGGACAGGTCACAGATACGCAGTATTTT. Translating it yields CASSPSTGQVTDTQYF.

The chain carries TRBV14 and TRBJ2-7; TRBD1 is a possible D gene (5 bases). The CDR3 has 14 residues. Per the germline V gene, CDR1 is SGHDN and CDR2 is FVKESK. The germline V and J ends were trimmed by 1 base and 2 bases, with 9 bases remaining between them. CDR3 sequence: CASSQADTTYEQYF. In DNA form, the CDR3 reads TGTGCCAGCAGCCAAGCGGACACTACCTACGAGCAGTACTTC.

The J gene is TRBJ1-2, the V gene TRBV28; D is undetermined. The V and J ends lost 2 bases and 5 bases respectively, with 9 bases between them. The CDR3 consists of 13 residues. Germline-derived CDR1 and CDR2 are MDHEN and SYDVKM. Written as DNA, the CDR3 is TGTGCCAGCAGTTTAACCCGGTGGTATGGCTACACCTTC. Protein: CASSLTRWYGYTF.

This clone was seen just once. The V and J genes are TRBV7-2 and TRBJ1-5; no firm D call. CDR1 and CDR2 from the germline V gene are SGHTA and FQGNSA. CDR3 length equals 16 residues. Trimming shortened V by 1 base and J by 2 bases, and 12 bases separated the two germline ends. CDR3 nucleotides: TGTGCCAGCAGCTTAGTTTCTGGGTCGGGCAATCAGCCCCAGCATTTT. Encoded protein: CASSLVSGSGNQPQHF.

Only one count was recorded for this clone. This rearrangement joins TRBV27 to TRBJ2-1, with D possibly being TRBD1 or TRBD2 (6 bases each). V was pared by 7 bases and J by 4 bases, with 17 bases between. This CDR3 spans 15 amino acids. Germline CDR1 and CDR2: MNHEY and SMNVEV (reference sequence). In nucleotides, the CDR3 is TGTGCCAGCACCAAAGGGGGGTCCCAATACAATGAGCAGTTCTTC. This sequence encodes CASTKGGSQYNEQFF.

This chain joins TRBV5-1 and TRBJ2-3; tentatively, D is TRBD1 or TRBD2 (5 bases each). Germline loops: CDR1 SGHRS, CDR2 YFSETQ. CDR3 length equals 16 residues. Trimming cost V 0 bases and J 2 bases, with 13 bases left between them. The CDR3 DNA is TGCGCCAGCAGCTTGGTCCCGGTGGGGGTCACAGATACGCAGTATTTT. It is translated as CASSLVPVGVTDTQYF.